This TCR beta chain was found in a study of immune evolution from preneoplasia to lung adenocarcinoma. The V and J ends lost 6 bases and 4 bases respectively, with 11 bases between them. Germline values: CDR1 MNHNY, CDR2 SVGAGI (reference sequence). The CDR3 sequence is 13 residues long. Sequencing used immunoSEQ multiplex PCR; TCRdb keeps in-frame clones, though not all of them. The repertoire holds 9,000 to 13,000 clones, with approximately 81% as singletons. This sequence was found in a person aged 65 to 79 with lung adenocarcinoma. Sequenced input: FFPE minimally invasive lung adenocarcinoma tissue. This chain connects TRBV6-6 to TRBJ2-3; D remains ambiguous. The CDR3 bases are TGTGCCAGCAGAGGAGAGGTAGCAGATACGCAGTATTTT. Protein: CASRGEVADTQYF.